Detailed here is one T cell receptor (beta chain). Recovered participants had two consecutive negative NP/OP PCR tests, healthcare professional clearance, or symptom resolution. The CDR3 runs 14 residues. From germline, CDR1 is SNHLY and CDR2 FYNNEI. V dropped 4 bases and J dropped 8 bases, with 15 bases sitting between them. The record originates from a study of blood T cell repertoires in COVID-19. The method was immunoSEQ multiplex PCR; TCRdb's version includes in-frame clones alone and lacks a portion of them. This sample has more than 350,000 clones, with about 83% found just once. This receptor was taken from a woman between 50 and 59 years old who had recovered from COVID-19. The sample was PBMCs or T cells enriched from blood (not recorded which). The chain employs TRBV2 and TRBJ1-5; the D is unclear. The chain's CDR3 is CASSGEEGVKPQHF. As DNA, the CDR3 is TGTGCCAGCAGTGGAGAGGAGGGAGTAAAGCCCCAGCATTTT.